Below are 9 T cell receptor beta chains sequenced from a single sample in a study of cytomegalovirus exposure and HLA in healthy donors. The PCR employed 60 Vbeta primers together with 13 Jbeta primers. Profiled with immunoSEQ multiplex PCR; TCRdb holds only in-frame clones, not every one. The table lists about 140,000 clones, about 80% of them singletons. What was sequenced was PBMCs. These receptors all come from a male donor in good health and CMV-seropositive.

The V and J genes are TRBV27 and TRBJ2-1; 13 positions agree with TRBD2. Unmatched junction bases numbered 9, after V lost 3 bases and J lost 4 bases. The CDR3 is made up of 18 amino acids. Germline-derived CDR1 and CDR2 are MNHEY and SMNVEV (reference sequence). The CDR3 region has the DNA TGTGCCAGCAGTTTCTCAAGGACTAGCGGGAGTTTTTACAATGAGCAGTTCTTC. Its protein product is CASSFSRTSGSFYNEQFF.

This sequence joins TRBV6-5 and TRBJ2-7; 11 bases align to TRBD1. There are 15 residues in the CDR3. Trimming cost V 6 bases and J 3 bases; bases outside gene matches: 7. CDR1 is MNHEY, CDR2 SVGAGI, per germline. The CDR3 region is CASSLSGQGVYEQYF. The CDR3 DNA sequence: TGTGCCAGCAGCCTCTCGGGACAGGGGGTCTACGAGCAGTACTTC.

The chain recombines TRBV5-6 with TRBJ1-6; TRBD1 aligns across 7 bases. The CDR3 extends over 16 amino acids. Germline V CDR1 and CDR2: SGHDT, YYEEEE. With 2 bases clipped from V and 3 bases from J, the junction kept 5 bases outside the gene matches. CDR3 protein: CASSFRGTVYNSPLHF. In DNA form, the CDR3 reads TGTGCCAGCAGCTTCAGAGGGACAGTCTATAATTCACCCCTCCACTTT.

This chain connects TRBV11-2 to TRBJ1-2, with 7 bases matching TRBD1. From germline, CDR1 is SGHAT and CDR2 FQNNGV. The CDR3 covers 11 residues. The junction had 6 bases not matched to a gene; V was cut back by 3 bases and J by 14 bases. CDR3 sequence: CASSLGQLKTF. The CDR3 DNA reads TGTGCCAGCAGCTTGGGACAGTTGAAAACCTTC.

V gene TRBV5-1 combines with J gene TRBJ1-1; 7 positions agree with TRBD1. The CDR3 covers 15 residues. CDR1 is SGHRS and CDR2 is YFSETQ in the germline V gene. Trimming at V came to 0 bases and at J to 6 bases, leaving 8 bases not matched to a gene. The CDR3 sequence: CASSLALVGTAEAFF. The CDR3 DNA reads as TGCGCCAGCAGCTTGGCTTTAGTGGGGACAGCTGAAGCTTTCTTT.

With respect to this clone: A read error may produce the germline difference seen at one junction end. At the DNA level, this CDR3 is encoded by other sequences in the same sample as well. The CDR3 reads CASFSVTATLGMNTEAFF. The CDR3 DNA is TGTGCCAGTTTTTCGGTGACGGCCACCCTAGGCATGAACACTGAAGCCTTCTTT. The genes are TRBV19 and TRBJ1-1, with no clear D. This CDR3 contains 18 residues. Germline V gene sequence: CDR1 LNHDA, CDR2 SQIVND (reference sequence).

Only one count was recorded for this clone. The chain combines TRBV30 with TRBJ1-3, with D tentatively TRBD1 (6 bases). Germline assignment: CDR1 GTSNPN and CDR2 SVGIG (reference sequence). The V end was cut by 5 bases, the J end by 2 bases, with 16 bases between. This CDR3 region has 15 residues. In DNA form, the CDR3 reads TGTGCCTGGGGCAGGACAGTGATTCCTGGAAACACCATATATTTT. This codes for CAWGRTVIPGNTIYF.

The rearrangement links TRBV7-2 to TRBJ2-5; D may be TRBD2 (6 bases). CDR1 SGHTA and CDR2 FQGNSA come from the germline V gene. V dropped 0 bases and J dropped 4 bases, with 9 bases sitting between them. This CDR3 contains 14 residues. CDR3 bases: TGTGCCAGCAGCTTAGCGGGGGGAGGAGAGACCCAGTACTTC. Translation gives CASSLAGGGETQYF.

The chain joins TRBV7-6 to TRBJ1-1; D possibly corresponds to TRBD1 (5 bases). The V end lost 4 bases, the J end lost 2 bases, and 8 bases lay between the germline ends. The CDR3 covers 13 residues. Germline CDR1 SGHVS, CDR2 FNYEAQ. The CDR3 nucleotides read TGTGCCAGCAGCTCCGACAGTAACACTGAAGCTTTCTTT. This gives the protein CASSSDSNTEAFF. The complete variable domain, with remaining parts taken from reference TRBV7-6 and TRBJ1-1, reads GAGVSQSPRYKVTKRGQDVALRCDPISGHVSLYWYRQALGQGPEFLTYFNYEAQQDKSGLPNDRFSAERPEGSISTLTIQRTEQRDSAMYRCASSSDSNTEAFFGQGTRLTVV.